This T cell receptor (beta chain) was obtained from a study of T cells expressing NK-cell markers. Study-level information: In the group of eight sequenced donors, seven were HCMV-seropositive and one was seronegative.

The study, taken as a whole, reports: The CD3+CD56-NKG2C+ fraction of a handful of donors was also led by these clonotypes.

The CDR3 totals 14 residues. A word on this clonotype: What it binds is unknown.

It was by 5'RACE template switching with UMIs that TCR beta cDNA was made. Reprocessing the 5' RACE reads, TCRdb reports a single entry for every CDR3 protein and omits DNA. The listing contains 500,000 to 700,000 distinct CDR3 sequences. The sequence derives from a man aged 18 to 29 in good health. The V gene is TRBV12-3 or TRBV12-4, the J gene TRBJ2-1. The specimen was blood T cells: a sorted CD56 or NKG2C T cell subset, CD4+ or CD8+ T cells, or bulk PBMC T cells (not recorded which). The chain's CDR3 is CASNGPGSFREQFF.